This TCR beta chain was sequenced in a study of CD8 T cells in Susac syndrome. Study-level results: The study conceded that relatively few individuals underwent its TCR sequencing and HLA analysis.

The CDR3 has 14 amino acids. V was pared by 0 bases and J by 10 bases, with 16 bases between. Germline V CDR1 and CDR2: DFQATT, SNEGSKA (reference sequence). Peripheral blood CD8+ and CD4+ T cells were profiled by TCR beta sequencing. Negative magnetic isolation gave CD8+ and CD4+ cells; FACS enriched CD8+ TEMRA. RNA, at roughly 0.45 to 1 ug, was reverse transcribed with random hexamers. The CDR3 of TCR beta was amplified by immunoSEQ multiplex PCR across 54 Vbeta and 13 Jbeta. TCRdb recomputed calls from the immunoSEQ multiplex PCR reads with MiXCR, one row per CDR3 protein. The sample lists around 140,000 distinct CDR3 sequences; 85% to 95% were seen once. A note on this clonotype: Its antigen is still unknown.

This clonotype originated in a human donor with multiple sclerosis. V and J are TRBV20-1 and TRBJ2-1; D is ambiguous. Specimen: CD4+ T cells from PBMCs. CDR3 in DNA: TGCAGTGCTAGAGATTCCGTAGGCCATTCCGAGCAGTTCTTC. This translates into CSARDSVGHSEQFF.